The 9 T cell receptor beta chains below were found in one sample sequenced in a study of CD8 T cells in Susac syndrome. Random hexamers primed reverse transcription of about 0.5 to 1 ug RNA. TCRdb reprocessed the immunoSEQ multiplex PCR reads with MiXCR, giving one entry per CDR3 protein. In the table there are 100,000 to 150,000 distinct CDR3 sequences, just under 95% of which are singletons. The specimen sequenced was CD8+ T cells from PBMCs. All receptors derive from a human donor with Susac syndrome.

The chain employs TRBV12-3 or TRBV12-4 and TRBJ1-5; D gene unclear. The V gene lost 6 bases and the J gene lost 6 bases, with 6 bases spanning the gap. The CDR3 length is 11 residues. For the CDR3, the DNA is TGTGCCAGCAGCCTGAGTCAGCCCCAGCATTTT. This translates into CASSLSQPQHF.

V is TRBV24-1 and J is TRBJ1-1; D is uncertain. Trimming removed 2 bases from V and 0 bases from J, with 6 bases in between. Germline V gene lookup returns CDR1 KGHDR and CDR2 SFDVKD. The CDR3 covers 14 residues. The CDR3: CATSDSSVNTEAFF. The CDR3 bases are TGTGCCACCAGTGATTCAAGCGTGAACACTGAAGCTTTCTTT.

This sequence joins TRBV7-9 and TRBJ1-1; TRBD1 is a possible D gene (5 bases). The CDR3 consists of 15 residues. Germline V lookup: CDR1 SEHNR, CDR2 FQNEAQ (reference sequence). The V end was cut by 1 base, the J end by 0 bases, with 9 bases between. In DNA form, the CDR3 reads TGTGCCAGCAGCTTAGGACAGCCCATGAACACTGAAGCTTTCTTT. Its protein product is CASSLGQPMNTEAFF.

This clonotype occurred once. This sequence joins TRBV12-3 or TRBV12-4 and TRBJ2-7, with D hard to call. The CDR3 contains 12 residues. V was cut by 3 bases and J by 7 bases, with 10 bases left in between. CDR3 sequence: CASSFDELEQYF. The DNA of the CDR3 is TGTGCCAGCAGTTTCGATGAATTAGAGCAGTACTTC.

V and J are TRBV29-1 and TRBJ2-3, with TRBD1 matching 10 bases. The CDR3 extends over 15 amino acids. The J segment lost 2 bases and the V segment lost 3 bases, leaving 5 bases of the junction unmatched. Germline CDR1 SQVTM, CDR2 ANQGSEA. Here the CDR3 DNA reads TGCAGCGTTGACCTCGGACAGGGGGACACAGATACGCAGTATTTT. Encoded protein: CSVDLGQGDTDTQYF.

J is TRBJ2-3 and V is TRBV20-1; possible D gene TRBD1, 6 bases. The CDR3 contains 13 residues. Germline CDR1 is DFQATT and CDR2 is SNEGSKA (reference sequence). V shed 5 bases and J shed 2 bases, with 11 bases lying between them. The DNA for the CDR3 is TGCAGTGCTCGGACAGAATTCACAGATACGCAGTATTTT. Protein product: CSARTEFTDTQYF.

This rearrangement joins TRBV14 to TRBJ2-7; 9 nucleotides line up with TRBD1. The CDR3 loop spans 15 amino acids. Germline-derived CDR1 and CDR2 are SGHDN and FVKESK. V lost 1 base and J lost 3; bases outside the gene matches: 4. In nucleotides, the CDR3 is TGTGCCAGCAGCCAAGCCGGGACAGGGAGCTACGAGCAGTACTTC. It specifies CASSQAGTGSYEQYF.

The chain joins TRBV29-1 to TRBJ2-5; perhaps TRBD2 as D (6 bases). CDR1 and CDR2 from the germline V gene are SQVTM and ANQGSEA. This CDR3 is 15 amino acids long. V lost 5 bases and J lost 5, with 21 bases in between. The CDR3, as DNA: TGCAGCGTTCGGGACGCCAGGGAGGTATCGGAGACCCAGTACTTC. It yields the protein CSVRDAREVSETQYF.

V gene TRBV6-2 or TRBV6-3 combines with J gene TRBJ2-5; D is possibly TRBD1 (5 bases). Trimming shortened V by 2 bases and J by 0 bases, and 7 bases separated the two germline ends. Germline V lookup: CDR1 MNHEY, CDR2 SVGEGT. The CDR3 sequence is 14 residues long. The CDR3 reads CASSYQGNQETQYF. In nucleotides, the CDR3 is TGTGCCAGCAGTTACCAGGGCAACCAAGAGACCCAGTACTTC.